These 22 T cell receptor beta chains were sequenced from one sample in a study of CD8 T cells in Susac syndrome. About 0.5 to 1 ug RNA was reverse transcribed with random hexamers. Each CDR3 protein is one row after TCRdb ran MiXCR on the immunoSEQ multiplex PCR reads. The sample has 160,000 or so distinct CDR3 sequences, 93% seen once. Sequencing used CD4+ T cells from PBMCs. Source of these receptors: a human donor in good health.

The V call is TRBV25-1, the J call TRBJ1-1; D gene unclear. Germline V lookup: CDR1 MGHDK, CDR2 SYGVNS. The ends were cut back, 3 bases at V and 6 bases at J, with 5 bases in the middle. CDR3 length: 11 residues. In nucleotides, the CDR3 is TGTGCCAGCAGTGACGTCGCTGAAGCTTTCTTT. It is translated as CASSDVAEAFF.

In nucleotides, the CDR3 is TGTGCCAGCACCGCTGACAGGGCCGGATCTGAAGCTTTCTTT. It encodes CASTADRAGSEAFF. The rearrangement links TRBV12-3 or TRBV12-4 to TRBJ1-1; 7 bases are shared with TRBD1. This CDR3 spans 14 amino acids. Trimming took 7 bases from V and 6 from J; bases not matched to a gene: 11.

The chain recombines TRBV10-3 with TRBJ2-7; D unclear. CDR3 length: 14 amino acids. V was trimmed by 5 bases and J by 0 bases, leaving 11 bases between them. Germline V gives CDR1 ENHRY, CDR2 SYGVKD. CDR3 nucleotides: TGTGCCATCAGTTGGCAGGAATCCTCCTACGAGCAGTACTTC. It encodes CAISWQESSYEQYF.

With respect to this clonotype: An end of the junction does not agree with germline; a read error may underlie this. The rearrangement joins TRBV7-2 to TRBJ2-3; the match to TRBD1 covers 8 bases. Germline V gene sequence: CDR1 SGHTA, CDR2 FQGNSA. This CDR3 comprises 13 residues. The DNA of the CDR3 is TGTGCCAGCAGCTTATTGACAGGGGCGGAGGGGGATTTT. Protein: CASSLLTGAEGDF.

The V and J genes are TRBV2 and TRBJ2-5; D gene uncertain. Trimming left V 5 bases short and J 1 base short, with 8 bases between. Germline assignment: CDR1 SNHLY and CDR2 FYNNEI. The CDR3 is made up of 13 amino acids. The CDR3 nucleotides are TGTGCCAGCAGTTGGAATTCCCAAGAGACCCAGTACTTC. It encodes CASSWNSQETQYF.

This chain uses TRBV9 with TRBJ1-4; 7 nucleotides agree with TRBD1. The length of the CDR3 is 14 residues. V lost 3 bases, J lost 7 bases, and 6 bases stayed unmatched. The germline V gene has CDR1 SGDLS and CDR2 YYNGEE. The CDR3 nucleotides read TGTGCCAGCAGCGCGACAGGGAGGAGTGAAAAACTGTTTTTT. Amino acids: CASSATGRSEKLFF.

CDR3 sequence reads: CASSPRLAGGHDEQYF. The CDR3, as DNA: TGTGCCAGCAGCCCCCGACTAGCGGGGGGGCACGACGAGCAGTACTTC. The chain links TRBV7-9 to TRBJ2-7, with TRBD2 matching 14 bases. Germline V gives CDR1 SEHNR, CDR2 FQNEAQ (reference sequence). V shed 5 bases and J 5 bases; nucleotides not matched to a gene: 8. CDR3 length equals 16 residues.

The chain employs TRBV6-5 and TRBJ2-2; no definite D call. CDR1 MNHEY and CDR2 SVGAGI come from the germline V gene. V was pared by 0 bases and J by 3 bases, with 5 bases between. This CDR3 region has 14 residues. CDR3 DNA sequence: TGTGCCAGCAGTTACTCCGGCTACACCGGGGAGCTGTTTTTT. Translating it yields CASSYSGYTGELFF.

V is TRBV5-1 and J is TRBJ1-2; unclear D gene. V gave up 4 bases and J gave up 7 bases, with 14 bases separating them. The CDR3 is 13 amino acids. Germline CDR1 is SGHRS and CDR2 is YFSETQ. The CDR3 nucleotides are TGCGCCAGCAGCGCCCCCACATTGAGTGGCTACACCTTC. Its translation is CASSAPTLSGYTF. The full variable domain, completed using reference TRBV5-1 and TRBJ1-2, is KAGVTQTPRYLIKTRGQQVTLSCSPISGHRSVSWYQQTPGQGLQFLFEYFSETQRNKGNFPGRFSGRQFSNSRSEMNVSTLELGDSALYLCASSAPTLSGYTFGSGTRLTVV.

The chain has TRBV4-1 and TRBJ1-4, with D uncertain. The V gene lost 0 bases and the J gene lost 10 bases, with 15 bases spanning the gap. CDR1 is MGHRA and CDR2 is YSYEKL in the germline V gene. The CDR3 totals 15 residues. Here the CDR3 DNA reads TGCGCCAGCAGCCAAGAATCGATAGGGAAAGGAAAACTGTTTTTT. It encodes CASSQESIGKGKLFF.

The rearrangement uses TRBV6-1 and TRBJ2-5; tentative D call: TRBD2 (5 bases). Germline V gives CDR1 MNHNS, CDR2 SASEGT. The V end lost 0 bases, the J end lost 2 bases, and 10 bases lay between the germline ends. This CDR3 is built from 15 residues. This CDR3 is CASSEAGSGQETQYF. CDR3 in DNA: TGTGCCAGCAGTGAAGCGGGGAGTGGGCAAGAGACCCAGTACTTC.

The V and J genes are TRBV6-2 or TRBV6-3 and TRBJ1-5; D not resolved. CDR1 and CDR2 from the germline V gene are MNHEY and SVGEGT. Trimming removed 6 bases at V and 3 bases at J, with 9 bases between. The CDR3 is 13 residues long. CDR3 sequence reads: CASRRSPNQPQHF. Written as DNA, the CDR3 is TGTGCCAGCAGAAGGTCCCCCAATCAGCCCCAGCATTTT.

This chain joins TRBV12-3 or TRBV12-4 and TRBJ1-2, with D perhaps matching TRBD1 (6 bases). The CDR3 is 14 residues long. V was trimmed by 6 bases and J by 2 bases, leaving 13 bases between them. The CDR3 DNA is TGTGCCAGCAGCCTATCCGGGACAAACTATGGCTACACCTTC. Translation: CASSLSGTNYGYTF.

The V call is TRBV5-1, the J call TRBJ2-5, with TRBD2 matching 8 bases. Unmatched junction bases numbered 4, after V lost 0 bases and J lost 6 bases. The CDR3 covers 14 residues. Germline CDR1 reads SGHRS; CDR2 reads YFSETQ. CDR3 bases: TGCGCCAGCAGCTTGGCAACGGGGGGGAAGACCCAGTACTTC. It codes for CASSLATGGKTQYF.

The chain uses TRBV14 and TRBJ2-6; 9 nucleotides match TRBD1. The V gene end was trimmed by 4 bases and the J gene end by 0 bases; junction bases not matched to a gene: 7. This CDR3 is 18 amino acids long. Germline V gene data show CDR1 as SGHDN and CDR2 as FVKESK. Here the CDR3 DNA reads TGTGCCAGCAGCCGTAGGACAGGGGCCTACTCTGGGGCCAACGTCCTGACTTTC. Protein product: CASSRRTGAYSGANVLTF. Based on the CDR3 plus reference TRBV14 and TRBJ2-6, the full variable domain is EAGVTQFPSHSVIEKGQTVTLRCDPISGHDNLYWYRRVMGKEIKFLLHFVKESKQDESGMPNNRFLAERTGGTYSTLKVQPAELEDSGVYFCASSRRTGAYSGANVLTFGAGSRLTVL.

V and J are TRBV7-6 and TRBJ2-5; no reliable D call. The germline V and J ends were trimmed by 4 bases and 4 bases, with 7 bases remaining between them. Germline V gene lookup returns CDR1 SGHVS and CDR2 FNYEAQ. The CDR3 runs to 12 residues. The CDR3 DNA sequence: TGTGCCAGCAGCTCTAATCGAGAGACCCAGTACTTC. Residues: CASSSNRETQYF.

The rearrangement links TRBV7-9 to TRBJ1-1, with unresolved D. This CDR3 has 12 amino acids. V was shortened by 5 bases and J by 11 bases, with 15 bases between the two germline ends. Looked up from germline, CDR1 is SEHNR and CDR2 is FQNEAQ (reference sequence). The CDR3 DNA sequence: TGTGCCAGCAGCCCGACGGAAACCGCCGCTTTCTTT. Protein product: CASSPTETAAFF. The complete variable domain, with remaining parts taken from reference TRBV7-9 and TRBJ1-1, reads DTGVSQNPRHKITKRGQNVTFRCDPISEHNRLYWYRQTLGQGPEFLTYFQNEAQLEKSRLLSDRFSAERPKGSFSTLEIQRTEQGDSAMYLCASSPTETAAFFGQGTRLTVV.

The chain is built from TRBV6-6 and TRBJ2-6; no firm D call. Germline V lookup: CDR1 MNHNY, CDR2 SVGAGI (reference sequence). Trimming removed 8 bases from V and 0 bases from J, with 8 bases in between. The CDR3 loop spans 14 amino acids. DNA for the CDR3: TGTGCCAGCCTTTCGAGCTCTGGGGCCAACGTCCTGACTTTC. It encodes CASLSSSGANVLTF.

Here the CDR3 DNA reads TGTGCCAGCAGCTTAGACGGCCGAGGTGACACTGAAGCTTTCTTT. Translated: CASSLDGRGDTEAFF. The rearrangement links TRBV7-9 to TRBJ1-1; D is unresolved. This CDR3 spans 15 amino acids. The germline gives CDR1 SEHNR, CDR2 FQNEAQ (reference sequence). V dropped 1 base and J dropped 3 bases, with 12 bases sitting between them.

As DNA, the CDR3 is TGTGCCAGCAGTTACTCGTCGGGTTCAGATAATTCACCCCTCCACTTT. Amino acid sequence: CASSYSSGSDNSPLHF. V is TRBV6-5 and J is TRBJ1-6; no reliable D call. With 0 bases removed from V and 5 bases from J, the gap between germline ends came to 11 bases. This CDR3 region has 16 residues. Germline CDR1 MNHEY, CDR2 SVGAGI.

The chain joins TRBV3-1 to TRBJ2-3; tentative D call: TRBD1 (5 bases). This CDR3 is 16 amino acids long. Looked up from germline, CDR1 is LGHDT and CDR2 is YNNKEL (reference sequence). Trimming cost V 1 base and J 1 base, with 12 bases left between them. The CDR3 DNA reads TGTGCCAGCAGCCAAGTAGGGGCGCTAGGCACAGATACGCAGTATTTT. Amino acid sequence: CASSQVGALGTDTQYF.

V gene TRBV6-5 combines with J gene TRBJ1-1, with D possibly TRBD1 on 5 matching bases. Germline V gene sequence: CDR1 MNHEY, CDR2 SVGAGI. The ends were cut back, 7 bases at V and 5 bases at J, with 17 bases in the middle. CDR3 length equals 14 residues. DNA of the CDR3: TGTGCCAGCACCGACTCGGGGGGATGGACTGAAGCTTTCTTT. It codes for CASTDSGGWTEAFF.